These 7 T cell receptor beta chains share one sample of origin, sequenced in a study of cytomegalovirus exposure and HLA in healthy donors. This PCR relied on a set of 60 Vbeta primers and 13 Jbeta primers. TCRdb's copy holds only in-frame clones and misses some; the assay was immunoSEQ multiplex PCR. The profile shows roughly 100,000 clones, under 65% of them singletons. Sequenced: PBMCs. These receptors all stem from a man aged 55 to 70 in good health and CMV-seronegative.

The CDR3 loop is CASSIRQGYEQYF. The DNA for the CDR3 is TGTGCCAGCAGCATTAGACAGGGCTACGAGCAGTACTTC. The chain employs TRBV5-6 and TRBJ2-5; 7 bases fit TRBD1. Gene TRBJ2-7 matches the end of the DNA better, so the J call may be wrong. Germline lookup yields CDR1 SGHDT and CDR2 YYEEEE. The CDR3 length is 13 residues.

This chain connects TRBV29-1 to TRBJ2-7; D is unclear. The germline V and J ends were trimmed by 6 bases and 0 bases, with 12 bases remaining between them. Germline CDR1 is SQVTM and CDR2 is ANQGSEA. This CDR3 contains 13 residues. The CDR3 loop reads CSVISAPSYEQYF. CDR3 nucleotides: TGCAGCGTGATCAGCGCCCCCTCCTACGAGCAGTACTTC.

There are a few counts of this clone. V usage is TRBV28 and J usage is TRBJ2-7; D ambiguous. Germline-derived CDR1 and CDR2 are MDHEN and SYDVKM. V was clipped by 3 bases and J by 7 bases, with 10 bases between them. The CDR3 is 12 amino acids. Here the CDR3 DNA reads TGTGCCAGCAGTTTTGACATCAGGGAGCAGTACTTC. Translation: CASSFDIREQYF.

The chain is built from TRBV5-4 and TRBJ2-4, with TRBD1 matching over 7 bases. The CDR3 extends over 20 amino acids. V dropped 2 bases and J dropped 0; count of bases not matched to a gene: 17. Germline lookup yields CDR1 SGHNT and CDR2 YYREEE (reference sequence). The CDR3 loop reads CASSFWADRASILAKNIQYF. The CDR3, as DNA: TGTGCCAGCAGCTTTTGGGCTGACAGGGCCTCAATCTTAGCCAAAAACATTCAGTACTTC. Complete variable domain (other parts from reference TRBV5-4 and TRBJ2-4): ETGVTQSPTHLIKTRGQQVTLRCSSQSGHNTVSWYQQALGQGPQFIFQYYREEENGRGNFPPRFSGLQFPNYSSELNVNALELDDSALYLCASSFWADRASILAKNIQYFGAGTRLSVL.

The chain combines TRBV6-5 with TRBJ2-2, with a tentative D call TRBD2 (5 bases). The CDR3 is 13 residues long. CDR1 and CDR2 (germline): MNHEY, SVGAGI. V shed 6 bases and J shed 6 bases, with 11 bases lying between them. Here the CDR3 reads CASSPLGAGELFF. The CDR3 nucleotides are TGTGCCAGCAGCCCCCTCGGGGCCGGGGAGCTGTTTTTT.

This clone was seen a single time. V gene TRBV10-1 combines with J gene TRBJ2-5; weak D call: TRBD1 (6 bases). Germline CDR1 is WNHNN and CDR2 is SYGVQD (reference sequence). The length of the CDR3 is 14 residues. The germline V and J ends were trimmed by 5 bases and 6 bases, with 16 bases remaining between them. CDR3 in DNA: TGCGCCAGCAGTCCGGGACACGAGACGAAGACCCAGTACTTC. Translated, it gives CASSPGHETKTQYF.

The J gene is TRBJ1-5, the V gene TRBV18, with TRBD1 as a possible D gene (6 bases). Germline V gene data show CDR1 as KGHSH and CDR2 as LQKENI. Between the trimmed V and J ends, which lost 6 bases and 5 bases, there was a span of 11 bases. The CDR3 extends over 13 amino acids. CDR3 sequence: CASSRDTYQPQHF. CDR3 coding DNA: TGTGCCAGCTCCCGGGACACCTATCAGCCCCAGCATTTT.